The 19 T cell receptor beta chains listed next were all sequenced from one sample in a study of cytomegalovirus exposure and HLA in healthy donors. With 60 Vbeta and 13 Jbeta primers, the PCR was carried out. The protocol was immunoSEQ multiplex PCR, while the TCRdb copy is restricted to in-frame clones and leaves out a portion. Of 100,000 to 150,000 clones listed, 81% are singletons. The sequenced sample consisted of PBMCs. Receptor source: a man between 18 and 35 years old in good health and CMV-seronegative.

The chain recombines TRBV7-2 with TRBJ2-7; the D gene is possibly TRBD1 (6 bases). Per the germline V gene, CDR1 is SGHTA and CDR2 is FQGNSA. The CDR3 is 15 residues long. V lost 2 bases and J lost 2, with 13 bases in between. CDR3 in DNA: TGTGCCAGCAGCTTAATGGACAGCAGGGCCTACGAGCAGTACTTC. It specifies CASSLMDSRAYEQYF.

The V call is TRBV30, the J call TRBJ1-5, with D uncertain. Germline V gene data show CDR1 as GTSNPN and CDR2 as SVGIG (reference sequence). CDR3 length equals 14 residues. With 3 bases removed from V and 0 bases from J, the gap between germline ends came to 9 bases. CDR3 sequence: CAWSGGNSNQPQHF. CDR3 sequence (DNA): TGTGCCTGGAGCGGCGGAAATAGCAATCAGCCCCAGCATTTT.

This chain connects TRBV7-2 to TRBJ1-2; 10 positions agree with TRBD1. The CDR3 consists of 16 residues. Per germline, CDR1 SGHTA and CDR2 FQGNSA. V lost 0 bases, J lost 4 bases, and 5 bases stayed unmatched. CDR3 in DNA: TGTGCCAGCAGCTTAGCGCCGAGACAGGGGGCCTATGGCTACACCTTC. Translated, it gives CASSLAPRQGAYGYTF.

This clone was counted only a few times. The rearrangement joins TRBV4-3 to TRBJ1-5; possibly TRBD1 for D (6 bases). The germline CDR1 and CDR2 sequences are LGHNA and YSLEER. This CDR3 has 15 residues. V was pared by 4 bases and J by 1 base, with 11 bases between. The CDR3 sequence is CASSPGHWSNQPQHF. The DNA of the CDR3 is TGCGCCAGCAGCCCGGGACACTGGAGCAATCAGCCCCAGCATTTT.

The V gene is TRBV11-2, the J gene TRBJ1-1; D unresolved. CDR1 is SGHAT, CDR2 FQNNGV, per germline. V lost 4 bases and J lost 8, with 17 bases in between. The CDR3 is made up of 14 amino acids. CDR3 loop: CASSSFNRILEAFF. CDR3 in DNA: TGTGCCAGCAGCTCCTTCAACCGCATACTAGAAGCTTTCTTT.

The chain links TRBV6-1 to TRBJ2-7; 11 nucleotides line up with TRBD1. Germline trimming cut 0 bases from V and 2 bases from J; bases unmatched to any gene: 3. CDR3 length: 16 amino acids. Germline CDR1 MNHNS, CDR2 SASEGT. CDR3 sequence: CASSEARDRGTYEQYF. Written as DNA, the CDR3 is TGTGCCAGCAGTGAAGCGAGGGACAGGGGGACCTACGAGCAGTACTTC.

V and J are TRBV28 and TRBJ1-1; D is unclear. This CDR3 contains 11 residues. V was clipped by 5 bases and J by 6 bases, with 7 bases between them. CDR1 and CDR2 from the germline V gene are MDHEN and SYDVKM. The CDR3 loop reads CASSTPAEAFF. For the CDR3, the DNA is TGTGCCAGCAGTACCCCGGCTGAAGCTTTCTTT. Together with reference TRBV28 and TRBJ1-1, the CDR3 gives the full variable domain: DVKVTQSSRYLVKRTGEKVFLECVQDMDHENMFWYRQDPGLGLRLIYFSYDVKMKEKGDIPEGYSVSREKKERFSLILESASTNQTSMYLCASSTPAEAFFGQGTRLTVV.

This rearrangement joins TRBV7-9 to TRBJ2-6; 8 bases align to TRBD2. This CDR3 is built from 14 residues. Per germline, CDR1 SEHNR and CDR2 FQNEAQ (reference sequence). J lost 14 bases, V lost 5 bases, and 11 bases had no gene match. The CDR3 coding sequence is TGTGCCAGCAGCCCGCCGACTAGCGCCGGGTTCCTGACTTTC. The encoded protein is CASSPPTSAGFLTF.

The gene calls are TRBV5-6 and TRBJ2-5; 11 bases map to TRBD1. The CDR3 has 13 residues. The germline V gene encodes CDR1 SGHDT and CDR2 YYEEEE. Trimming cost V 0 bases and J 9 bases; bases outside gene matches: 1. CDR3 in DNA: TGTGCCAGCAGCTTGGGGGACAGGGGGTCCCAGTACTTC. Translating it yields CASSLGDRGSQYF.

This rearrangement joins TRBV4-1 to TRBJ1-4; D unresolved. Trimming shortened V by 0 bases and J by 1 base, and 12 bases separated the two germline ends. Germline loops: CDR1 MGHRA, CDR2 YSYEKL. CDR3 length: 17 amino acids. In nucleotides, the CDR3 is TGCGCCAGCAGCCAAGAAGGAGGATCTTTAACTAATGAAAAACTGTTTTTT. Translation: CASSQEGGSLTNEKLFF.

V and J are TRBV30 and TRBJ2-2, with TRBD2 matching 11 bases. The CDR3 sequence is 18 residues long. Germline V lookup: CDR1 GTSNPN, CDR2 SVGIG (reference sequence). Trimming cost V 8 bases and J 5 bases; bases outside gene matches: 19. The CDR3 DNA reads as TGTGCCGGACACCCACCCAGACTGGTAGCGGGGGGGACCGGGGAGCTGTTTTTT. It encodes CAGHPPRLVAGGTGELFF.

The V gene is TRBV5-1, the J gene TRBJ2-7; unclear D gene. Trimming removed 0 bases at V and 1 base at J, with 8 bases between. Germline V CDR1 and CDR2: SGHRS, YFSETQ. The CDR3 totals 14 residues. This chain's CDR3 is CASSLEAISYEQYF. CDR3 in DNA: TGCGCCAGCAGCTTGGAAGCAATTTCCTACGAGCAGTACTTC.

This sequence joins TRBV13 and TRBJ1-1; no clear D gene. The V gene lost 0 bases and the J gene lost 3 bases, with 8 bases spanning the gap. There are 14 residues in the CDR3. Germline CDR1 PRHDT, CDR2 FYEKMQ (reference sequence). The CDR3 loop is CASSLGFFDTEAFF. For the CDR3, the DNA is TGTGCCAGCAGCTTAGGTTTTTTCGACACTGAAGCTTTCTTT.

The chain joins TRBV6-5 to TRBJ1-2; D is undetermined. The germline CDR1 and CDR2 sequences are MNHEY and SVGAGI. The CDR3 is 13 residues long. V shed 6 bases and J shed 9 bases, with 17 bases lying between them. The CDR3 nucleotides read TGTGCCAGCAGCCTAAGGTACGGCGGAAGCTACACCTTC. Translating gives CASSLRYGGSYTF.

This clone is a singleton in its sample. The chain links TRBV28 to TRBJ2-7; TRBD1 matches 9 bases. After removal of 6 bases from V and 6 bases from J, the junction contained 12 bases not matched to a gene. Germline CDR1 MDHEN, CDR2 SYDVKM. The CDR3 contains 15 residues. The CDR3: CASRPPGQGNSEQYF. The CDR3 DNA follows: TGTGCCAGCAGGCCCCCGGGACAGGGAAATAGCGAGCAGTACTTC. The variable domain in full, completed from reference TRBV28 and TRBJ2-7, reads DVKVTQSSRYLVKRTGEKVFLECVQDMDHENMFWYRQDPGLGLRLIYFSYDVKMKEKGDIPEGYSVSREKKERFSLILESASTNQTSMYLCASRPPGQGNSEQYFGPGTRLTVT.

The chain is built from TRBV10-3 and TRBJ2-5; 8 bases match TRBD1. Germline assignment: CDR1 ENHRY and CDR2 SYGVKD. V shed 0 bases and J 4 bases; nucleotides not matched to a gene: 4. This CDR3 has 15 amino acids. In DNA form, the CDR3 reads TGTGCCATCAGTGAGTCCGGGACAGGAGCAGAGACCCAGTACTTC. As protein: CAISESGTGAETQYF.

This chain joins TRBV5-1 and TRBJ2-5, with a tentative D call TRBD2 (6 bases). The germline gives CDR1 SGHRS, CDR2 YFSETQ. Trimming removed 4 bases from V and 2 bases from J, with 18 bases in between. This CDR3 contains 16 residues. CDR3 bases: TGCGCCAGCAGCCCCAGAGGGCAGGGAGGACAAGAGACCCAGTACTTC. Its protein is CASSPRGQGGQETQYF.

The rearrangement joins TRBV19 to TRBJ2-1; unclear D gene. Germline CDR1 reads LNHDA; CDR2 reads SQIVND (reference sequence). The CDR3 has 13 residues. Trimming cost V 6 bases and J 0 bases, with 6 bases left between them. The CDR3 loop reads CASSQASYNEQFF. The CDR3, as DNA: TGTGCCAGTAGCCAGGCCTCCTACAATGAGCAGTTCTTC.

The gene calls are TRBV15 and TRBJ2-3; TRBD2 might be the D (5 bases). This CDR3 contains 18 residues. The germline CDR1 and CDR2 sequences are LNHNV and YYDKDF (reference sequence). Trimming removed 4 bases at V and 0 bases at J, with 20 bases between. CDR3 DNA sequence: TGTGCCACCAGCACCCAAAGAGCCGCGGGCGGGAGCACAGATACGCAGTATTTT. Amino acid sequence: CATSTQRAAGGSTDTQYF.